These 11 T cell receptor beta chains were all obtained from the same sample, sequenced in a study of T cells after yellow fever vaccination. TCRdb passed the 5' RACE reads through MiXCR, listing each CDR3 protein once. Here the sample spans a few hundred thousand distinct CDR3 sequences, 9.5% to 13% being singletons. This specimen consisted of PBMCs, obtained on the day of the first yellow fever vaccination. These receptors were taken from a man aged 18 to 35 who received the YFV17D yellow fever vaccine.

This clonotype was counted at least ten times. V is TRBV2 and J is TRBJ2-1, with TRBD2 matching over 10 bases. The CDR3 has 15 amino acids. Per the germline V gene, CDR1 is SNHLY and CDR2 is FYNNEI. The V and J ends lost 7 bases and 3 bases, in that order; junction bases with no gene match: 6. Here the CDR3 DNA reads TGTGCCAGCACCCTTAGCGGGGGGAGCTACAATGAGCAGTTCTTC. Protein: CASTLSGGSYNEQFF. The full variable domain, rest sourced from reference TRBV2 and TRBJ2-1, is EPEVTQTPSHQVTQMGQEVILRCVPISNHLYFYWYRQILGQKVEFLVSFYNNEISEKSEIFDDQFSVERPDGSNFTLKIRSTKLEDSAMYFCASTLSGGSYNEQFFGPGTRLTVL.

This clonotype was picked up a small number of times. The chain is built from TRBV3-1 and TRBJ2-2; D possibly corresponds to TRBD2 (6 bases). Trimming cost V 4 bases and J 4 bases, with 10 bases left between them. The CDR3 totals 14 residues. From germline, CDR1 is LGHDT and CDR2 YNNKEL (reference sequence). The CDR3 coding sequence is TGTGCCAGCAGCCTCAGGGAGGTCACCGGGGAGCTGTTTTTT. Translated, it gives CASSLREVTGELFF.

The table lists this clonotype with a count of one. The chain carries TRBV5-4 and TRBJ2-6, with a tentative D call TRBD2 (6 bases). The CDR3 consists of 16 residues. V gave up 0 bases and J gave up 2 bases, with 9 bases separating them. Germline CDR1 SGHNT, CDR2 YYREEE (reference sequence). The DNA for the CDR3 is TGTGCCAGCAGCTTGGGGGGGACTGCTGGGGCCAACGTCCTGACTTTC. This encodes CASSLGGTAGANVLTF.

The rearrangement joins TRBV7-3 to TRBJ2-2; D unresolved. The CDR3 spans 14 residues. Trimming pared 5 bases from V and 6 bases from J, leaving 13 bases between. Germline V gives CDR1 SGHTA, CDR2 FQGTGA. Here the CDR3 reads CASSKSGVAGELFF. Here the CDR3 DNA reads TGTGCCAGCAGCAAGAGTGGCGTGGCCGGGGAGCTGTTTTTT.

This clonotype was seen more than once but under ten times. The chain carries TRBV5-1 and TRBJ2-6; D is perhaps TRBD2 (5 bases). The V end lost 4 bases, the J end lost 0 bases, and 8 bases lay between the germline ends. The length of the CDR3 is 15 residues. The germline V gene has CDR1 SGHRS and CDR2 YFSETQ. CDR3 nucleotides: TGCGCCAGCAGCGGACGGGGCTCTGGGGCCAACGTCCTGACTTTC. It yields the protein CASSGRGSGANVLTF.

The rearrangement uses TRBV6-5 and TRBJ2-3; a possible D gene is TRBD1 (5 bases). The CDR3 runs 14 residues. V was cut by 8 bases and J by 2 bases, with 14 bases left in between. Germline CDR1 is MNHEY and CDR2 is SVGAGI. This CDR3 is CASRHWGHTDTQYF. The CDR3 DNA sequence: TGTGCCAGCCGTCACTGGGGCCACACAGATACGCAGTATTTT.

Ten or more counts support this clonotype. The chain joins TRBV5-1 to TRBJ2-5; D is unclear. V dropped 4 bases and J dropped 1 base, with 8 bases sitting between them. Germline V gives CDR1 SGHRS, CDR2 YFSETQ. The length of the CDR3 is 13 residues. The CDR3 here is CASSPSVQETQYF. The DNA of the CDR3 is TGCGCCAGCAGCCCATCGGTCCAAGAGACCCAGTACTTC.

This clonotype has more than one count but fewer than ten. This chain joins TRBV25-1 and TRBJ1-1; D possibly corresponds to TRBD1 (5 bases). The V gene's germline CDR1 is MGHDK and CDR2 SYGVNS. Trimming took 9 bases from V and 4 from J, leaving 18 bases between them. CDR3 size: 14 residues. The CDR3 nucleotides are TGTGCCAGTTCCCTTCGGGGGGGGAGCACTGAAGCTTTCTTT. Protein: CASSLRGGSTEAFF.

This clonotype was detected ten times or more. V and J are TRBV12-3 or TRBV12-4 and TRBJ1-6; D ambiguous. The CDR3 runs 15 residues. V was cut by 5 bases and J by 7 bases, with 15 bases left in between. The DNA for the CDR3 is TGTGCCAGCAGTCGGCCGCACGGGGAGAATTCACCCCTCCACTTT. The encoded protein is CASSRPHGENSPLHF.

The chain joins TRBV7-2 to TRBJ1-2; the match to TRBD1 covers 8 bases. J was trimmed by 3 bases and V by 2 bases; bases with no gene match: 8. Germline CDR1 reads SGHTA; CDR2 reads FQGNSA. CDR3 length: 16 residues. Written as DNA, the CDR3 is TGTGCCAGCAGCTTACTGACAGGGGTTGGTGACTATGGCTACACCTTC. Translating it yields CASSLLTGVGDYGYTF.

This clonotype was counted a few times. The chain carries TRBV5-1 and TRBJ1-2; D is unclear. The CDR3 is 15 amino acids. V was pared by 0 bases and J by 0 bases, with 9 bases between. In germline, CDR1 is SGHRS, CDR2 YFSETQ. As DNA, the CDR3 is TGCGCCAGCAGCTTGGTGTTAGGAGCTAACTATGGCTACACCTTC. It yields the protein CASSLVLGANYGYTF.